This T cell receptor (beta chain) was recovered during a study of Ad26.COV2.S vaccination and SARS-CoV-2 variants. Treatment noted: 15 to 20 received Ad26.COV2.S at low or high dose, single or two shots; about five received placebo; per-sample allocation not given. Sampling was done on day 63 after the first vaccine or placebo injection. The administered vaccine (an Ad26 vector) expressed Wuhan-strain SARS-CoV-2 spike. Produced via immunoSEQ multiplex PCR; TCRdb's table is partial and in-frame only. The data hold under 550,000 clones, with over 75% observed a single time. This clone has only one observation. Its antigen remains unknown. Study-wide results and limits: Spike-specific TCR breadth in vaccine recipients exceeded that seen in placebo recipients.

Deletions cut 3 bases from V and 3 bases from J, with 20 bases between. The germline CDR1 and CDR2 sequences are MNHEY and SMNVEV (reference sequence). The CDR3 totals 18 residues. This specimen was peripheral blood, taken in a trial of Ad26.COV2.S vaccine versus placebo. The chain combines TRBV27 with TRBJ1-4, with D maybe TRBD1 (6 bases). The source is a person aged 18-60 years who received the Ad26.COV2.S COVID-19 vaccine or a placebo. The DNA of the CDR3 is TGTGCCAGCAGTTTTAGGAGGACAGAGGAGATCGCTAATGAAAAACTGTTTTTT. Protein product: CASSFRRTEEIANEKLFF.